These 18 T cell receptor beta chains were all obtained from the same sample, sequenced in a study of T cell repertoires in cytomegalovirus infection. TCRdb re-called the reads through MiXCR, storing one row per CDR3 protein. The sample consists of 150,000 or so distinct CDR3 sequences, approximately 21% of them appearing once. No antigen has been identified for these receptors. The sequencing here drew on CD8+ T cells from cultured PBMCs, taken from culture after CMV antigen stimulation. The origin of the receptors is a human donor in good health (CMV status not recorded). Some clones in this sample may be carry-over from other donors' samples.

The CDR3 DNA reads as TGCAGCGTCAACAGGGTAGGGCCCTACGAGCAGTACTTC. It codes for CSVNRVGPYEQYF. V usage is TRBV29-1 and J usage is TRBJ2-7, with D perhaps TRBD1 (6 bases). The CDR3 loop spans 13 amino acids. The V end was cut by 6 bases, the J end by 2 bases, with 14 bases between. From germline, CDR1 is SQVTM and CDR2 ANQGSEA.

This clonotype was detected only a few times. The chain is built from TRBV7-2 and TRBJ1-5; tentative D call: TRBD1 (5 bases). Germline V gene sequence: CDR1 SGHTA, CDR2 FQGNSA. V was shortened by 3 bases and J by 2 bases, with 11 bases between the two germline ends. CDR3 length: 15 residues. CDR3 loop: CASSFRGVGNQPQHF. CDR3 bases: TGTGCCAGCAGCTTCCGAGGGGTCGGCAATCAGCCCCAGCATTTT.

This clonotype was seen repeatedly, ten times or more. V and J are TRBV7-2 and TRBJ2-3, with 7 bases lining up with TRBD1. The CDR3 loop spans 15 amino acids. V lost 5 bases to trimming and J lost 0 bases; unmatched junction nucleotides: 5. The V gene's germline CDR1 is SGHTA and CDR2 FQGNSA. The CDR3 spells CASSPTGVSTDTQYF. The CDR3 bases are TGTGCCAGCAGCCCTACAGGGGTCAGCACAGATACGCAGTATTTT.

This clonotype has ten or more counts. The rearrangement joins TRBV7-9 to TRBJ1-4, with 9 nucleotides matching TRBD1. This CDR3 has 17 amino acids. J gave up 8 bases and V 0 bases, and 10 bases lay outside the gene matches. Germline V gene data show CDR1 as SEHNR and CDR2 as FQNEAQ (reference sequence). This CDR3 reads CASSLAGQGAGREKLFF. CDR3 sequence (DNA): TGTGCCAGCAGCTTAGCGGGACAGGGCGCTGGAAGGGAAAAACTGTTTTTT.

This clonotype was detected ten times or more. The CDR3 sequence: CATSGQENEQFF. Here the CDR3 DNA reads TGTGCCACCAGCGGACAGGAGAATGAGCAGTTCTTC. V and J are TRBV15 and TRBJ2-1; 7 nucleotides agree with TRBD1. The CDR3 is made up of 12 amino acids. Germline trimming cut 5 bases from V and 7 bases from J; bases unmatched to any gene: 2. CDR1 is LNHNV and CDR2 is YYDKDF in the germline V gene (reference sequence).

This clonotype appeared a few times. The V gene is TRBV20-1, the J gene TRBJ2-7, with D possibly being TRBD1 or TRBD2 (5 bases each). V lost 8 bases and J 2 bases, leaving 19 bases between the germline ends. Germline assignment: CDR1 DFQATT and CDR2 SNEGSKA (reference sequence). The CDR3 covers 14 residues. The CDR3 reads CSPLNRDGAYEQYF. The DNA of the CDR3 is TGCAGTCCCCTCAACCGGGACGGAGCCTACGAGCAGTACTTC.

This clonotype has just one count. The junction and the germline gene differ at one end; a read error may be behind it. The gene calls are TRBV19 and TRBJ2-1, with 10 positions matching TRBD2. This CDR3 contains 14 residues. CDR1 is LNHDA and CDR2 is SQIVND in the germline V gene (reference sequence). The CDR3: CASSIDTSGGVQIF. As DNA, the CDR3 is TGTGCCAGTAGTATAGATACGAGCGGGGGGGTGCAGATCTTC.

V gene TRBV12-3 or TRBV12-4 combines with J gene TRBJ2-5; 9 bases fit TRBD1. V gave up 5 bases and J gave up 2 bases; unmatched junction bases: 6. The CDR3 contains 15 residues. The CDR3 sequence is CASSPGTGLQETQYF. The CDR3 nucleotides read TGTGCCAGCAGTCCCGGGACAGGGCTTCAAGAGACCCAGTACTTC.

In nucleotides, the CDR3 is TGTGCCAGCAGCTTAGAGAGGACAGACTCCTACGAGCAGTACTTC. This encodes CASSLERTDSYEQYF. V usage is TRBV7-9 and J usage is TRBJ2-7, with a possible D match to TRBD1 (6 bases). The ends were cut back, 1 base at V and 0 bases at J, with 10 bases in the middle. Germline CDR1 and CDR2: SEHNR and FQNEAQ (reference sequence). There are 15 residues in the CDR3.

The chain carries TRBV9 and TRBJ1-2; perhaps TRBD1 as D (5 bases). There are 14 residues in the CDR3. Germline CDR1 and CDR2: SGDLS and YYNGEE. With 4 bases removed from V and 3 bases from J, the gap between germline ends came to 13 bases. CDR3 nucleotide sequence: TGTGCCAGCAGCATTGGTGGGGGGGACTATGGCTACACCTTC. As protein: CASSIGGGDYGYTF.

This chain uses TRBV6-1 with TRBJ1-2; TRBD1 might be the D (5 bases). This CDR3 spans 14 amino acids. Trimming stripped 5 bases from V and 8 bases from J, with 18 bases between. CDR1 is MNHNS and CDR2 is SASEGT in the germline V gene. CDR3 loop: CASSPSGRVGGYTF. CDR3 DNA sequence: TGTGCCAGCAGTCCTTCAGGGAGGGTTGGAGGCTACACCTTC.

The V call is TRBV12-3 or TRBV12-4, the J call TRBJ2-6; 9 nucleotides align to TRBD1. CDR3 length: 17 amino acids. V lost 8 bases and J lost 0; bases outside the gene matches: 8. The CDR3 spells CASDDRGSGSGANVLTF. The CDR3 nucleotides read TGTGCCAGCGACGACAGGGGGTCGGGCTCTGGGGCCAACGTCCTGACTTTC.

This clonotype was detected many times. This CDR3 is CASSQQGMGNEQFF. The CDR3 bases are TGTGCCAGCAGCCAACAGGGAATGGGGAATGAGCAGTTCTTC. The chain employs TRBV14 and TRBJ2-1; D might be TRBD1 (5 bases). The germline gives CDR1 SGHDN, CDR2 FVKESK. This CDR3 region has 14 residues. Trimming cost V 2 bases and J 7 bases, with 12 bases left between them.

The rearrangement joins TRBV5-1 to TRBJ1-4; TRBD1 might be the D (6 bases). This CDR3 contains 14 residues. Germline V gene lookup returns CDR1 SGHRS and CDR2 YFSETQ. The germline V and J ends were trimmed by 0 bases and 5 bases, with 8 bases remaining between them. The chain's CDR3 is CASSLDTGNEKLFF. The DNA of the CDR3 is TGCGCCAGCAGCTTGGATACAGGGAATGAAAAACTGTTTTTT.

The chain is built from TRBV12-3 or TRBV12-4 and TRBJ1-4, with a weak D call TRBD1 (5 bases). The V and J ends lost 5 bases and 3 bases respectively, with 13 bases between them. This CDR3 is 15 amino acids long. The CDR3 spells CASSGGDPANEKLFF. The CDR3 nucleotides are TGTGCCAGCAGTGGCGGGGACCCGGCTAATGAAAAACTGTTTTTT.

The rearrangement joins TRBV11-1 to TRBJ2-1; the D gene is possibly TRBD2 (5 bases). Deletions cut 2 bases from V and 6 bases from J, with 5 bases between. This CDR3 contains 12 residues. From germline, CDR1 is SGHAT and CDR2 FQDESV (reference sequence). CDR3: CASSLTSNEQFF. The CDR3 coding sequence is TGTGCCAGCAGCTTAACTAGCAATGAGCAGTTCTTC. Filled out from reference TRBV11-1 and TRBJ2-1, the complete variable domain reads EAEVAQSPRYKITEKSQAVAFWCDPISGHATLYWYRQILGQGPELLVQFQDESVVDDSQLPKDRFSAERLKGVDSTLKIQPAELGDSAMYLCASSLTSNEQFFGPGTRLTVL.

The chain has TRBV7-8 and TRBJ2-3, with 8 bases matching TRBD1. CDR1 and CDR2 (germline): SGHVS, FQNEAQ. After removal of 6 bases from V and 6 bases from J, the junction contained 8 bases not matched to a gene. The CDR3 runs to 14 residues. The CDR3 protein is CASSFSGGGDTQYF. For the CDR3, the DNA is TGTGCCAGCAGTTTCTCAGGGGGCGGCGATACGCAGTATTTT.

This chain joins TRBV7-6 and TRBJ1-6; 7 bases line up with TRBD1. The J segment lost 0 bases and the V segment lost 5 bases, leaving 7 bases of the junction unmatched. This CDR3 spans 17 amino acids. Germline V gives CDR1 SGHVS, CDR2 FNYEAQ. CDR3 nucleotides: TGTGCCAGCAGCCAAACAGGGGTTGGCTCCTATAATTCACCCCTCCACTTT. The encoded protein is CASSQTGVGSYNSPLHF. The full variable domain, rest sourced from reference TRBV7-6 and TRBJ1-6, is GAGVSQSPRYKVTKRGQDVALRCDPISGHVSLYWYRQALGQGPEFLTYFNYEAQQDKSGLPNDRFSAERPEGSISTLTIQRTEQRDSAMYRCASSQTGVGSYNSPLHFGNGTRLTVT.